One and the same sample provided the 5 T cell receptor beta chains below, sequenced in a study of blood T cell repertoires in COVID-19. Assay: immunoSEQ multiplex PCR; the TCRdb copy retains only in-frame clones and omits some. Of about 68,000 clones in the sample, roughly 85% were seen once. The sample comprised peripheral blood. The origin of the receptors is a man aged 25 to 45 with acute or convalescent COVID-19.

This sequence joins TRBV6-2 or TRBV6-3 and TRBJ1-2; 7 bases line up with TRBD1. The V gene end was trimmed by 2 bases and the J gene end by 8 bases; junction bases not matched to a gene: 8. Germline CDR1 and CDR2: MNHEY and SVGEGT. The CDR3 length is 14 residues. The DNA for the CDR3 is TGTGCCAGCAGTTACCCCGCCGGGACAGTCGGCTACACCTTC. It codes for CASSYPAGTVGYTF.

V gene TRBV5-1 combines with J gene TRBJ2-5, with 10 bases matching TRBD2. In germline, CDR1 is SGHRS, CDR2 YFSETQ. The CDR3 covers 16 residues. V dropped 4 bases and J dropped 5; count of bases not matched to a gene: 11. The CDR3 protein is CASSAEASGRGETQYF. The CDR3, as DNA: TGCGCCAGCAGCGCCGAGGCTAGCGGGAGAGGGGAGACCCAGTACTTC.

This chain connects TRBV9 to TRBJ2-2, with 8 bases that match TRBD2. The CDR3 runs to 18 residues. The junction had 9 bases not matched to a gene; V was cut back by 0 bases and J by 2 bases. Germline CDR1 reads SGDLS; CDR2 reads YYNGEE. The DNA of the CDR3 is TGTGCCAGCAGCGTAGCGCTAGCGGGCAATACCAACACCGGGGAGCTGTTTTTT. Translated, it gives CASSVALAGNTNTGELFF.

This chain links TRBV6-5 with TRBJ2-1, with TRBD1 as a possible D gene (6 bases). Germline V CDR1 and CDR2: MNHEY, SVGAGI. The V end was cut by 4 bases, the J end by 7 bases, with 11 bases between. The CDR3 is 13 amino acids. The CDR3 DNA is TGTGCCAGCAGTTCAACAGGGCGAAATGAGCAGTTCTTC. Amino acids: CASSSTGRNEQFF.

The gene calls are TRBV2 and TRBJ1-5; tentative D call: TRBD1 (5 bases). Germline CDR1 reads SNHLY; CDR2 reads FYNNEI. The CDR3 sequence is 14 residues long. The V end lost 2 bases, the J end lost 4 bases, and 9 bases lay between the germline ends. The CDR3, as DNA: TGTGCCAGCAGTGAACAGGGTTTAAATCAGCCCCAGCATTTT. Amino acids: CASSEQGLNQPQHF.